Listed below are T cell receptor beta chains from one sample, sequenced in a study of CD8+CD57+ T cells in acquired aplastic anemia. MiXCR was run by TCRdb on the reads, yielding one entry per CDR3 protein. The sample shows hundreds of thousands of distinct CDR3 sequences, 60% to 80% of them seen only once. The specimen sequenced was sorted CD4+, CD8+, or CD8+CD57+ T cells (not recorded which) from PBMCs. These receptors originate from a human donor in good health, serving as a control. CDR3s include the opening cysteine and the closing phenylalanine or tryptophan. A D gene is named only where the DNA matches it firmly. The listing skips clone size in some rows; elsewhere it reads once, few, many or a size class.

NA	NA	TRBV2	TRBJ1-1	TGTGCCAGCAGCCCCCTTCCGGGGCAAGGTGAAGCTTTCTTT	CASSPLPGQGEAFF
NA	NA	TRBV20-1	TRBJ1-1	TGCAGCGTTAGAGGAAGCACTGAAGCTTTCTTT	CSVRGSTEAFF
many	NA	TRBV18	TRBJ1-4	TGTGCCAGCTCACGTGACAGGAGTAATGAAAAACTGTTTTTT	CASSRDRSNEKLFF
NA	NA	TRBV11-2	TRBJ1-6	TGTGCCAGCAGCTTAAGGGGTGTGGTTAATTCACCCCTCCACTTT	CASSLRGVVNSPLHF
NA	TRBD1	TRBV7-2	TRBJ1-2	TGTGCCAGCAGCCCCGAAACGACAGGGCCGGCCTACGAGTACACCTTC	CASSPETTGPAYEYTF
NA	NA	TRBV5-1	TRBJ1-4	TGCGCCAGCAGCTCCACAGGCGGGGGGGCAACTAATGAAAAACTGTTTTTT	CASSSTGGGATNEKLFF
once	NA	TRBV20-1	TRBJ2-7	TGCAGTGCTAGAGGTCCCCTAGCCTACGAGCAGTACTTC	CSARGPLAYEQYF
once	TRBD1	TRBV7-3	TRBJ2-2	TGTGCCAGCAGCTCGGCCGGACAGGGGGCAGGGGGGGAGCTGTTTTTT	CASSSAGQGAGGELFF
NA	TRBD1	TRBV19	TRBJ1-5	TGTGCCAGTAGTGGGACAGGGGCGGAAGGTCAGCCCCAGCATTTT	CASSGTGAEGQPQHF
few	NA	TRBV12-3/TRBV12-4	TRBJ1-1	TGTGCCAGCAGTCGCGAAGTTGGGAACACTGAAGCTTTCTTT	CASSREVGNTEAFF
NA	NA	TRBV27	TRBJ1-1	TGTGCCAGCAGTTTATCTGTGGGACGGGGAAACACTGAAGCTTTCTTT	CASSLSVGRGNTEAFF
NA	TRBD1	TRBV20-1	TRBJ1-5	TGCAGTGCTAGTTTGGGACAGCCTTATGCAACTAATCAGCCCCAGCATTTT	CSASLGQPYATNQPQHF
many	NA	TRBV19	TRBJ2-2	TGTGCCAGTAGTATCCCCAGATACACCGGGGAGCTGTTTTTT	CASSIPRYTGELFF
NA	TRBD1	TRBV3-1	TRBJ2-7	TGTGCCAGCACCCAGGGGGCTTCCTCCGTCTACGAGCAGTACTTC	CASTQGASSVYEQYF
NA	NA	TRBV5-8	TRBJ2-3	TGTGCCAGCAGATTTGCGGACACGCAGTATTTT	CASRFADTQYF
few	NA	TRBV11-2	TRBJ2-7	TGTGCCAGCAGCTTAGCGGGGGGCCTAACCTACGAGCAGTACTTC	CASSLAGGLTYEQYF
NA	NA	TRBV7-3	TRBJ1-3	TGTGCCAGCAGACACAGGGTCGCTGGAAGCACCATATATTTT	CASRHRVAGSTIYF
many	NA	TRBV4-3	TRBJ1-1	TGCGCCAGCAGCCCCAGTGGAACAGCTGAAGCTTTCTTT	CASSPSGTAEAFF
NA	NA	TRBV7-2	TRBJ2-7	TGTGCCAGCCGACAGCCTCTATGGCTACACCTGCACTTC	CASRQPLWLHLHF
few	NA	TRBV14	TRBJ1-1	TGTGCCAGCAGCTTGCGTAGAGGGCAGAACACTGAAGCTTTCTTT	CASSLRRGQNTEAFF
many	NA	TRBV5-4	TRBJ2-7	TGTGCCAGCAGCCCAGCCCTTACGACGGTTTCCTACGAGCAGTACTTC	CASSPALTTVSYEQYF
once	NA	TRBV7-6	TRBJ2-1	TGTGCCAGCAGCTTACTGGGGAGGCCCTCCCCCCAGCACTTCTTC	CASSLLGRPSPQHFF
NA	NA	TRBV11-2	TRBJ1-1	TGTGCCAGCAGCCCGGAGCTGGGACCTGAAGCTTTCTTT	CASSPELGPEAFF
many	NA	TRBV19	TRBJ2-7	TGTGCCAGTAGTTTACAGGATTACGAGCAGTACTTC	CASSLQDYEQYF
NA	NA	TRBV5-1	TRBJ1-1	TGTGCCACCAGCCGCACTAGGATGGACTCTGAAGCTTTCTTT	CATSRTRMDSEAFF
NA	TRBD1	TRBV9	TRBJ2-7	TGTGCCACCAGTGGGGGACAGGGGGCGGCCTACGAGCAGTACTTC	CATSGGQGAAYEQYF
NA	NA	TRBV2	TRBJ2-1	TGTGCCAGCAGCCCCGGGTCTGGAGATTACGGTGAGCAGTTCTTC	CASSPGSGDYGEQFF
many	NA	TRBV2	TRBJ1-2	TGTGCCAGCACCCGAGGGGGGGAGCCCCTCGGTGGCTACACCTTC	CASTRGGEPLGGYTF
NA	NA	TRBV7-3	TRBJ1-2	TGTGCCAGCAGCTTAATGGCAGGAGTGTACCCACGGGGGGGCTACACCTTC	CASSLMAGVYPRGGYTF
once	TRBD2	TRBV5-1	TRBJ2-5	TGCGCCAGCAGCGGGCCTAGCGGGCCCCAAGAGACCCAGTACTTC	CASSGPSGPQETQYF
many	NA	TRBV19	TRBJ1-2	TGTGCCAGTAGTATAGACCGGCCGGACAGTCGGTATGGCTACACCTTC	CASSIDRPDSRYGYTF
once	TRBD2	TRBV10-3	TRBJ2-7	TGTGCCATATCCACTCCTAGCGGGGGATGCTACGAGCAGTACTTC	CAISTPSGGCYEQYF
NA	NA	TRBV20-1	TRBJ1-6	TGCAGTGCGATGGGGCCTAGGCCCCACATCCACTTT	CSAMGPRPHIHF
many	TRBD1	TRBV15	TRBJ1-4	TGTGCCACCAGCAGAGACGGACAGGGGCTCGAAAAACTGTTTTTT	CATSRDGQGLEKLFF
NA	NA	TRBV15	TRBJ2-7	TGTGCCACCAGCAGAGTGCTGGCACTATCAGGTGGCGAGCAGTACTTC	CATSRVLALSGGEQYF
many	NA	TRBV20-1	TRBJ1-2	TGCAGTGCTAGACATGGAGGGGAAGCTAACTATGGCTACACCTTC	CSARHGGEANYGYTF
NA	NA	TRBV14	TRBJ1-1	TGTGCCAGCAGCCACGGACAGGAAGCTTTCTTT	CASSHGQEAFF
NA	TRBD1	TRBV20-1	TRBJ2-3	TGCAGTACCGGGACAGGGACCGCAGATACGCAGTATTTT	CSTGTGTADTQYF
NA	NA	TRBV2	TRBJ1-6	TGTGCCAGCAGCACTGCGCACTTGGGCACACCTACCCAGTTT	CASSTAHLGTPTQF
NA	NA	TRBV20-1	TRBJ2-2	TGCAGTGCTTTTTCTGGGGGGAACACTGGGGAGCTGTTTTTT	CSAFSGGNTGELFF
NA	NA	TRBV4-1	TRBJ2-7	TGCGCCAGCAGCCAGGAAAGATTCTACGAGCAGTACTTC	CASSQERFYEQYF
NA	NA	TRBV7-9	TRBJ1-1	TGTGCCAGCAGCGGACTAGCGGACGAAGCTTTCTTT	CASSGLADEAFF
NA	TRBD1	TRBV5-1	TRBJ2-1	TGTGCCAGCAGCATGAGACAGGGGTGGAACGGCAATGAGCAGTTCTTC	CASSMRQGWNGNEQFF
NA	NA	TRBV5-4	TRBJ2-3	TGTGCCAGCAGCCGCCCGGGGCTCTATACAGATACGCAGTATTTT	CASSRPGLYTDTQYF
many	NA	TRBV10-3	TRBJ1-6	TGTGCCATCAGTGAAGGGGGGTCAGATAATTCACCCCTCCACTTT	CAISEGGSDNSPLHF
NA	NA	TRBV5-5	TRBJ2-1	TGTGCCAGCAGCTTGGGTGGATGGGGGAGCTCCTACAATGAGCAGTTCTTC	CASSLGGWGSSYNEQFF
NA	NA	TRBV7-2	TRBJ1-4	TGTGCCAGCAGCTTGGGGGATGCAACCAATGAAGAACTGTTTTTT	CASSLGDATNEELFF
NA	NA	TRBV9	TRBJ2-7	TGTGCCAGCAGCTCCGCGGACGGTCTTTGGAACGAGCAGTACTTC	CASSSADGLWNEQYF
many	NA	TRBV7-9	TRBJ1-4	TGTGCCAGCAGCTTATTAACTAATGAAAAACTGTTTTTT	CASSLLTNEKLFF
many	NA	TRBV4-1	TRBJ2-1	TGCGCCAGCAGCCAAGGCTCCACGGCAGTGAGCTCCTACAATGAGCAGTTCTTC	CASSQGSTAVSSYNEQFF
NA	NA	TRBV20-1	TRBJ1-2	TGCAGTGCTTTTGCAGAGGAGGGCTACACCTTC	CSAFAEEGYTF
many	NA	TRBV12-3/TRBV12-4	TRBJ2-1	TGTGCCAGCAGGGGACCAGACAATGAGCAGTTCTTC	CASRGPDNEQFF
many	TRBD2	TRBV11-3	TRBJ2-2	TGTGCCAGCAGCCTACACGCGGGGGGAAACACCGGGGAGCTGTTTTTT	CASSLHAGGNTGELFF
NA	NA	TRBV7-9	TRBJ2-5	TGTGCCAGCAGCTTTGGGGGAGTTGTAAAGAACCAGTACTTC	CASSFGGVVKNQYF
NA	TRBD1	TRBV12-3/TRBV12-4	TRBJ1-2	TGTGCCATCAGTGGTTCAGGGGGCAATTCCTATGGCTACACCTTC	CAISGSGGNSYGYTF
NA	TRBD2	TRBV5-1	TRBJ2-5	TGCGCCAGCAGCTTTGCCGGGACTAGTGTTCCGGAGACCCAGTACTTC	CASSFAGTSVPETQYF
NA	NA	TRBV7-2	TRBJ2-6	NA	CASSIDAYEQYFGLTF
NA	TRBD1	TRBV12-3/TRBV12-4	TRBJ2-5	TGTGCCAGCAGCGCAATGGGACAGGGGGGAGAGAGCAAGTACTTC	CASSAMGQGGESKYF
NA	TRBD1	TRBV19	TRBJ2-7	TGTGCCAGTAGCAGGGGAGAGGGGGCCTGCAACGAGCAGTACTTC	CASSRGEGACNEQYF
NA	TRBD2	TRBV7-9	TRBJ2-1	TGTGCCAGCAGCGCACAGGTAGCGGGGGGCAATGAGCAGTTCTTC	CASSAQVAGGNEQFF